The 2 T cell receptor beta chains below all came from one sample that was sequenced in a study of memory CD4+ T cells and cytomegalovirus serostatus. Sequencing used immunoSEQ multiplex PCR; TCRdb keeps in-frame clones, though not all of them. The repertoire holds tens of thousands of clones, with 70% to 85% as singletons. The sort gate was single viable CD3+CD4+CD8-CD45RO+ cells for memory CD4+ T cells. Sequencing was carried out using memory CD4+ T cells from blood. These receptors all stem from an adult in good health and CMV-seropositive.

This clone was counted only a few times. The chain couples TRBV14 to TRBJ1-1, with D hard to call. Germline lookup yields CDR1 SGHDN and CDR2 FVKESK. CDR3 length: 13 residues. Trimming shortened V by 6 bases and J by 3 bases, and 11 bases separated the two germline ends. In DNA form, the CDR3 reads TGTGCCAGCAGGACTGAAAGATACACTGAAGCTTTCTTT. As protein: CASRTERYTEAFF. Full variable domain (outside the CDR3, taken from reference TRBV14 and TRBJ1-1): EAGVTQFPSHSVIEKGQTVTLRCDPISGHDNLYWYRRVMGKEIKFLLHFVKESKQDESGMPNNRFLAERTGGTYSTLKVQPAELEDSGVYFCASRTERYTEAFFGQGTRLTVV.

V gene TRBV7-2 combines with J gene TRBJ1-1; D gene ambiguous. Germline-derived CDR1 and CDR2 are SGHTA and FQGNSA. The CDR3 is 14 amino acids. V was cut by 2 bases and J by 1 base, with 8 bases left in between. CDR3: CASSLNFQNTEAFF. CDR3 bases: TGTGCCAGCAGCTTAAATTTTCAGAACACTGAAGCTTTCTTT.